These 22 T cell receptor beta chains share one sample of origin, sequenced in a study of T-cell reconstitution after alpha-beta-depleted transplantation in children. Unique molecular identifiers were used in preparing the TCRbeta library. Via MiXCR, TCRdb re-called the PCR reads, giving one row per CDR3 protein. The sample shows about 980,000 distinct CDR3 sequences, roughly 29% of them seen only once. Source: PBMCs, mostly from graft donor cells, taken 360 days after TCRalphabeta/CD19-depleted stem cell transplant. These receptors originate from a boy in the first two years of life who had a stem cell transplant for SCID, so the T cells may come from the graft donor.

The chain carries TRBV7-9 and TRBJ2-7, with 8 bases lining up with TRBD2. The germline V gene encodes CDR1 SEHNR and CDR2 FQNEAQ (reference sequence). This CDR3 is 14 amino acids long. Trimming took 2 bases from V and 6 from J; bases not matched to a gene: 6. The DNA of the CDR3 is TGTGCCAGCAGCTTACCGCTTGCGGGGGGCGAGCAGTACTTC. Translated: CASSLPLAGGEQYF.

This clonotype was found once. V usage is TRBV6-1 and J usage is TRBJ1-6; D is ambiguous. V lost 5 bases and J lost 10, with 15 bases in between. The CDR3 is 14 amino acids. Germline-derived CDR1 and CDR2 are MNHNS and SASEGT. The CDR3: CASSPEASGSPLHF. The CDR3 nucleotides are TGTGCCAGCAGTCCCGAGGCCTCGGGGTCACCCCTCCACTTT.

This clonotype was counted a few times. The CDR3: CSVEPGGETQYF. The CDR3 DNA is TGCAGCGTTGAGCCGGGTGGAGAGACCCAGTACTTC. The J gene is TRBJ2-5, the V gene TRBV29-1; no firm D call. Germline V gene sequence: CDR1 SQVTM, CDR2 ANQGSEA. V gave up 3 bases and J gave up 4 bases, with 9 bases separating them. The CDR3 runs to 12 residues. Full variable domain (missing parts from reference TRBV29-1 and TRBJ2-5): SAVISQKPSRDICQRGTSLTIQCQVDSQVTMMFWYRQQPGQSLTLIATANQGSEATYESGFVIDKFPISRPNLTFSTLTVSNMSPEDSSIYLCSVEPGGETQYFGPGTRLLVL.

This clonotype has more than one count but fewer than ten. The chain combines TRBV7-8 with TRBJ2-1, with 10 nucleotides matching TRBD2. This CDR3 has 16 residues. The germline gives CDR1 SGHVS, CDR2 FQNEAQ. Germline trimming cut 5 bases from V and 8 bases from J; bases unmatched to any gene: 12. The CDR3 DNA reads TGTGCCAGCAGCCCGGACTCCCTAGCGGGGGTTGATGAGCAGTTCTTC. This encodes CASSPDSLAGVDEQFF.

There are a few counts of this clonotype. The chain is built from TRBV12-3 or TRBV12-4 and TRBJ2-7; D assignment may be TRBD1 or TRBD2 (5 bases each). Trimming took off 6 bases at V and 3 bases at J, with 21 bases between the two ends. The CDR3 extends over 16 amino acids. The CDR3 DNA is TGTGCCAGCAGCACTGGGACGGGGACGGCAGACTACGAGCAGTACTTC. Translated: CASSTGTGTADYEQYF.

The sample holds many counts of this clonotype. The V gene is TRBV6-5, the J gene TRBJ1-5, with D possibly being TRBD1 (5 bases). Trimming stripped 2 bases from V and 7 bases from J, with 12 bases between. The CDR3 spans 14 residues. From germline, CDR1 is MNHEY and CDR2 SVGAGI. In DNA, the CDR3 is TGTGCCAGCAGTTACCGCGGGGGAAGGCAGCCCCAGCATTTT. This encodes CASSYRGGRQPQHF.

This clonotype was counted only a few times. The J gene is TRBJ2-2, the V gene TRBV20-1, with a tentative D call TRBD2 (5 bases). Trimming took 6 bases from V and 0 from J, leaving 11 bases between them. The CDR3 covers 14 residues. Germline CDR1 DFQATT, CDR2 SNEGSKA (reference sequence). The CDR3 coding sequence is TGCAGTGCCTCGAGGGTCGCGAACACCGGGGAGCTGTTTTTT. It encodes CSASRVANTGELFF.

This clonotype has more than one count but fewer than ten. The chain links TRBV7-2 to TRBJ2-2, with TRBD2 as a possible D gene (6 bases). The CDR3 contains 15 residues. CDR1 is SGHTA and CDR2 is FQGNSA in the germline V gene. V lost 1 base to trimming and J lost 6 bases, with 12 bases between them. The CDR3 loop reads CASSLGGLSAGELFF. Written as DNA, the CDR3 is TGTGCCAGCAGCTTAGGGGGACTTTCGGCCGGGGAGCTGTTTTTT.

V gene TRBV12-3 or TRBV12-4 combines with J gene TRBJ2-3; TRBD2 agrees at 7 bases. Losses at the gene ends were 8 bases for V and 1 base for J; bases not matched to a gene: 9. This CDR3 is built from 15 residues. CDR3 loop: CASLSGTTGTDTQYF. The DNA for the CDR3 is TGTGCCAGCCTCAGCGGGACTACCGGCACAGATACGCAGTATTTT.

The chain links TRBV12-3 or TRBV12-4 to TRBJ2-7; D is ambiguous. This CDR3 contains 14 residues. V was clipped by 4 bases and J by 2 bases, with 12 bases between them. The CDR3 DNA is TGTGCCAGCAGTTCCTACAGTTCCGCCTACGAGCAGTACTTC. Translated, it gives CASSSYSSAYEQYF.

This sequence joins TRBV6-1 and TRBJ1-2; D gene unclear. Germline-derived CDR1 and CDR2 are MNHNS and SASEGT. The ends were cut back, 2 bases at V and 2 bases at J, with 6 bases in the middle. The CDR3 has 13 amino acids. DNA of the CDR3: TGTGCCAGCAGTGAACGGCGAAACTATGGCTACACCTTC. Its protein product is CASSERRNYGYTF.

The sample holds a few counts of this clonotype. The chain carries TRBV2 and TRBJ2-3; maybe TRBD1 (6 bases). The ends were cut back, 8 bases at V and 0 bases at J, with 12 bases in the middle. CDR3 length equals 14 residues. Germline CDR1 SNHLY, CDR2 FYNNEI. CDR3 sequence (DNA): TGTGCCAGCGGACGGGACACGAGCACAGATACGCAGTATTTT. This codes for CASGRDTSTDTQYF.

The rearrangement links TRBV20-1 to TRBJ1-1; possibly TRBD1 for D (6 bases). The CDR3 covers 17 residues. The V end lost 0 bases, the J end lost 3 bases, and 20 bases lay between the germline ends. Germline values: CDR1 DFQATT, CDR2 SNEGSKA (reference sequence). The CDR3, as DNA: TGCAGTGCTAGAGATAGGGAGTGGGACATGGGACACACTGAAGCTTTCTTT. Its protein is CSARDREWDMGHTEAFF.

This clonotype was detected only a few times. The V and J genes are TRBV5-1 and TRBJ2-7; D might be TRBD1 (6 bases). The CDR3 contains 14 residues. CDR1 SGHRS and CDR2 YFSETQ come from the germline V gene. The V end lost 4 bases, the J end lost 2 bases, and 13 bases lay between the germline ends. The CDR3: CASSLMDSPYEQYF. The CDR3 DNA reads TGCGCCAGCAGCCTTATGGACAGTCCCTACGAGCAGTACTTC.

This clonotype was seen ten or more times. This sequence joins TRBV6-5 and TRBJ1-1, with unresolved D. Germline CDR1 and CDR2: MNHEY and SVGAGI. Trimming shortened V by 3 bases and J by 1 base, and 9 bases separated the two germline ends. This CDR3 has 14 residues. The CDR3 DNA follows: TGTGCCAGCAGTTATGATGGAGGGAACACTGAAGCTTTCTTT. Its protein is CASSYDGGNTEAFF.

This rearrangement joins TRBV15 to TRBJ2-4; the D is unclear. Trimming left V 3 bases short and J 10 bases short, with 16 bases between. CDR1 and CDR2 (germline): LNHNV, YYDKDF (reference sequence). The CDR3 contains 14 residues. This CDR3 is CATSRYGRLEIQYF. CDR3 sequence (DNA): TGTGCCACCAGCAGGTATGGGCGGCTCGAAATTCAGTACTTC.

This clonotype turned up a few times. The chain's CDR3 is CASSPGTLGNEQFF. The CDR3 nucleotides read TGTGCCAGCAGCCCGGGGACCCTAGGGAATGAGCAGTTCTTC. The chain is built from TRBV5-5 and TRBJ2-1; either TRBD1 or TRBD2 may fit D (5 bases each). This CDR3 spans 14 amino acids. CDR1 and CDR2 (germline): SGHKS, YYEKEE (reference sequence). Trimming took 4 bases from V and 7 from J, leaving 15 bases between them.

The gene calls are TRBV6-2 or TRBV6-3 and TRBJ2-1; 8 bases line up with TRBD1. The CDR3 is 15 amino acids. Germline V gene lookup returns CDR1 MNHEY and CDR2 SVGEGT. The ends lost 6 bases at V and 5 bases at J; junction bases unmatched: 9. CDR3 coding DNA: TGTGCCAGCAGGGCATGGGGACAGGTCGACAATGAGCAGTTCTTC. Amino acid sequence: CASRAWGQVDNEQFF.

This rearrangement joins TRBV5-1 to TRBJ2-5; 14 nucleotides agree with TRBD2. After removal of 3 bases from V and 5 bases from J, the junction contained 6 bases not matched to a gene. Germline V CDR1 and CDR2: SGHRS, YFSETQ. The CDR3 has 16 residues. The CDR3 nucleotides read TGCGCCAGCAGCTGGACTAGCGGGGGGCCAGGGGAGACCCAGTACTTC. As protein: CASSWTSGGPGETQYF.

This clonotype was seen a few times. V is TRBV5-6 and J is TRBJ2-3; D is ambiguous. The V gene lost 4 bases and the J gene lost 1 base, with 7 bases spanning the gap. This CDR3 is 13 amino acids long. Looked up from germline, CDR1 is SGHDT and CDR2 is YYEEEE. This chain's CDR3 is CASSHGGTDTQYF. The CDR3 DNA reads as TGTGCCAGCAGCCACGGAGGCACAGATACGCAGTATTTT.

This clonotype was seen a few times. The CDR3 here is CASSLGQLSGNGELFF. The CDR3 nucleotides read TGTGCCAGCAGCTTGGGACAGCTGTCGGGGAACGGGGAGCTGTTTTTT. V and J are TRBV9 and TRBJ2-2; 7 bases line up with TRBD1. CDR1 and CDR2 (germline): SGDLS, YYNGEE. V lost 4 bases and J lost 7; bases outside the gene matches: 13. The CDR3 runs to 16 residues.

The chain has TRBV27 and TRBJ1-1, with 8 bases matching TRBD1. This CDR3 has 15 amino acids. The V gene end was trimmed by 7 bases and the J gene end by 0 bases; junction bases not matched to a gene: 7. Germline-derived CDR1 and CDR2 are MNHEY and SMNVEV (reference sequence). As DNA, the CDR3 is TGTGCCAGCATTCCGACAGGGGTTCTGAACACTGAAGCTTTCTTT. Protein sequence: CASIPTGVLNTEAFF.